A single sample gave rise to the 16 T cell receptor beta chains below, sequenced in a study of blood T cell repertoires in COVID-19. Measured with immunoSEQ multiplex PCR; TCRdb has only the in-frame clones, and not every one. The sample records a few hundred thousand clones, 88% being singletons. Material for sequencing was peripheral blood. Receptor source: a woman aged 40-49 years who had recovered from COVID-19.

The chain recombines TRBV15 with TRBJ2-1; 8 bases are shared with TRBD1. This CDR3 contains 16 residues. V was clipped by 2 bases and J by 2 bases; unmatched bases: 5. In germline, CDR1 is LNHNV, CDR2 YYDKDF (reference sequence). The CDR3 protein is CATSRPGQGPYNEQFF. CDR3 bases: TGTGCCACCAGCAGACCCGGACAGGGACCCTACAATGAGCAGTTCTTC.

The chain couples TRBV4-3 to TRBJ2-1; D is possibly TRBD2 (5 bases). This CDR3 has 16 residues. V gave up 0 bases and J gave up 1 base, with 10 bases separating them. Germline V CDR1 and CDR2: LGHNA, YSLEER. The chain's CDR3 is CASSQDPRGSYNEQFF. The CDR3 DNA reads TGCGCCAGCAGCCAAGACCCTCGGGGTTCCTACAATGAGCAGTTCTTC.

The J gene is TRBJ2-3, the V gene TRBV6-1, with D possibly being TRBD1 (5 bases). Germline values: CDR1 MNHNS, CDR2 SASEGT. The length of the CDR3 is 13 residues. V was shortened by 1 base and J by 8 bases, with 10 bases between the two germline ends. The CDR3 nucleotides read TGTGCCAGCAGTGAAGGGGGCGCCGGTACGCAGTATTTT. Protein: CASSEGGAGTQYF.

The gene calls are TRBV6-2 or TRBV6-3 and TRBJ2-1, with TRBD2 identical over 8 bases. Germline V gene data show CDR1 as MNHEY and CDR2 as SVGEGT. The CDR3 runs 17 residues. Unmatched junction bases numbered 11, after V lost 2 bases and J lost 5 bases. The DNA of the CDR3 is TGTGCCAGCAGTTACGGGGCTAGCGGGTGGCGCAACAATGAGCAGTTCTTC. As protein: CASSYGASGWRNNEQFF.

For the CDR3, the DNA is TGTGCCAGCAGCCCAAGCGGCTACTACGAGCAGTACTTC. Its translation is CASSPSGYYEQYF. The rearrangement links TRBV5-4 to TRBJ2-7, with a tentative D call TRBD2 (5 bases). In germline, CDR1 is SGHNT, CDR2 YYREEE (reference sequence). V lost 4 bases to trimming and J lost 3 bases, with 11 bases between them. The CDR3 runs 13 residues.

The chain joins TRBV29-1 to TRBJ2-1; D possibly corresponds to TRBD1 (6 bases). The CDR3 runs 16 residues. V shed 2 bases and J shed 5 bases, with 19 bases lying between them. The germline gives CDR1 SQVTM, CDR2 ANQGSEA. The CDR3 nucleotides read TGCAGCGTTGAAATCCCCGGGCAGGGGCTCGACAATGAGCAGTTCTTC. This encodes CSVEIPGQGLDNEQFF.

The count of this clone is one. The J gene is TRBJ2-1, the V gene TRBV6-5; 9 bases are a match to TRBD2. Germline assignment: CDR1 MNHEY and CDR2 SVGAGI. CDR3 size: 15 residues. The trim removed 1 base at V and 5 bases at J, leaving 3 bases unmatched. CDR3 amino acids: CASSYLAGGHNEQFF. CDR3 DNA: TGTGCCAGCAGTTACTTGGCGGGAGGGCACAATGAGCAGTTCTTC.

Note on this clone: An end of the junction differs from the germline gene, which may be a read error. This chain links TRBV7-7 with TRBJ2-2; D is perhaps TRBD1 (5 bases). The CDR3 is 16 residues long. CDR1 is SSHAT, CDR2 FNYEAQ, per germline (reference sequence). Here the CDR3 DNA reads TGTGCTAGCAGCTTTGGGGCCCCCCGGAGTACCGGGGAGCTGTTTTTT. It encodes CASSFGAPRSTGELFF.

The chain couples TRBV19 to TRBJ1-4, with D possibly TRBD1 on 5 matching bases. The V end lost 3 bases, the J end lost 4 bases, and 15 bases lay between the germline ends. Germline V CDR1 and CDR2: LNHDA, SQIVND (reference sequence). This CDR3 comprises 16 residues. The CDR3 loop is CASSMGGVGRNEKLFF. The DNA for the CDR3 is TGTGCCAGTAGTATGGGGGGGGTCGGGCGTAATGAAAAACTGTTTTTT.

The CDR3 loop is CASSLGLARGNEQFF. The CDR3 DNA sequence: TGTGCCAGCAGCTTAGGACTAGCCCGGGGGAATGAGCAGTTCTTC. The chain joins TRBV7-3 to TRBJ2-1; 8 bases map to TRBD2. CDR3 size: 15 residues. Germline V lookup: CDR1 SGHTA, CDR2 FQGTGA. The J segment lost 7 bases and the V segment lost 2 bases, leaving 7 bases of the junction unmatched.

Concerning this clone itself: Other nucleotide sequences from this sample produce the same CDR3. The chain joins TRBV6-5 to TRBJ2-7; 9 positions agree with TRBD1. This CDR3 contains 15 residues. V shed 2 bases, J shed 1 base, and the junction held 3 bases outside the gene matches. The germline gives CDR1 MNHEY, CDR2 SVGAGI. The CDR3 DNA follows: TGTGCCAGCAGTTACCGGGGACAGGGTTCCTACGAGCAGTACTTC. Translation: CASSYRGQGSYEQYF.

This chain connects TRBV5-1 to TRBJ2-7, with TRBD2 matching 8 bases. Germline CDR1 and CDR2: SGHRS and YFSETQ. This CDR3 has 15 amino acids. V lost 2 bases and J lost 6; bases outside the gene matches: 10. The CDR3 sequence: CASSFLGLVVSEQYF. The CDR3 DNA reads as TGCGCCAGCAGCTTCCTGGGACTAGTCGTGTCCGAGCAGTACTTC.

The chain joins TRBV19 to TRBJ2-7; 10 nucleotides align to TRBD2. V shed 4 bases and J 3 bases; nucleotides not matched to a gene: 0. Germline loops: CDR1 LNHDA, CDR2 SQIVND (reference sequence). CDR3 length: 13 amino acids. The CDR3 sequence is CASSTSGSYEQYV. The CDR3 nucleotides are TGTGCCAGTAGTACTAGCGGGAGCTACGAGCAGTACGTC.

The chain joins TRBV9 to TRBJ1-6; the D gene is possibly TRBD1 (6 bases). The CDR3 is made up of 17 amino acids. Per the germline V gene, CDR1 is SGDLS and CDR2 is YYNGEE. Between the trimmed V and J ends, which lost 1 base and 9 bases, there was a span of 20 bases. Here the CDR3 reads CASSVSPVGRGGSPLHF. For the CDR3, the DNA is TGTGCCAGCAGCGTAAGCCCCGTTGGCAGGGGCGGTTCACCCCTCCACTTT.

This rearrangement joins TRBV19 to TRBJ2-3, with 8 nucleotides matching TRBD2. CDR1 is LNHDA, CDR2 SQIVND, per germline (reference sequence). Losses at the gene ends were 3 bases for V and 6 bases for J; bases not matched to a gene: 5. The CDR3 contains 14 residues. The CDR3 DNA is TGTGCCAGTAGTATCGGGGGGGTGAGCGATACGCAGTATTTT. Its translation: CASSIGGVSDTQYF.

As to this clone: This sample includes further DNA sequences coding for the same CDR3. The chain carries TRBV24-1 and TRBJ1-6; possible D gene TRBD1, 6 bases. This CDR3 contains 16 residues. The germline V gene has CDR1 KGHDR and CDR2 SFDVKD. Trimming shortened V by 2 bases and J by 5 bases, and 12 bases separated the two germline ends. The CDR3 bases are TGTGCCACCAGTGATTCTCGCAGGGGCCATAATTCACCCCTCCACTTT. This translates into CATSDSRRGHNSPLHF.